These 9 T cell receptor beta chains came from one sample sequenced in a study of blood T cell repertoires in COVID-19. Profiling relied on immunoSEQ multiplex PCR, and the TCRdb table lists in-frame clones only, not all of them. The sample lists roughly 120,000 clones; approximately 80% were seen once. The sample taken for sequencing was peripheral blood. These receptors originate from a man in his 70s with acute or convalescent COVID-19.

The chain recombines TRBV28 with TRBJ1-5; D gene ambiguous. The V gene lost 8 bases and the J gene lost 2 bases, with 10 bases spanning the gap. CDR3 length: 13 amino acids. CDR1 MDHEN and CDR2 SYDVKM come from the germline V gene. DNA for the CDR3: TGTGCCAGCCCTCCCGGAGGCAATCAGCCCCAGCATTTT. This translates into CASPPGGNQPQHF.

With regard to this clone: An end of the junction does not agree with germline; a read error may underlie this. The chain couples TRBV27 to TRBJ2-7; 8 nucleotides match TRBD1. This CDR3 is built from 11 residues. Looked up from germline, CDR1 is MNHEY and CDR2 is SMNVEV (reference sequence). The CDR3 DNA follows: TGTGCCAGCAGTCCATGGACAGGGACGGACTTC. Translation gives CASSPWTGTDF.

V and J are TRBV29-1 and TRBJ2-3; the match to TRBD1 covers 7 bases. Losses at the gene ends were 6 bases for V and 3 bases for J; bases not matched to a gene: 3. The V gene's germline CDR1 is SQVTM and CDR2 ANQGSEA. The CDR3 is 12 residues long. The DNA for the CDR3 is TGCAGCGTAAAGGGGGCTACAGATACGCAGTATTTT. Its protein is CSVKGATDTQYF.

The genes are TRBV7-9 and TRBJ2-7, with 9 bases aligning to TRBD2. This CDR3 is 15 amino acids long. Losses at the gene ends were 4 bases for V and 0 bases for J; bases not matched to a gene: 4. Germline V CDR1 and CDR2: SEHNR, FQNEAQ (reference sequence). The DNA for the CDR3 is TGTGCCAGCAGCTCCCCTAGCGGGGACTCCTACGAGCAGTACTTC. Its translation: CASSSPSGDSYEQYF. The entire variable domain, with the rest obtained from reference TRBV7-9 and TRBJ2-7, is as follows: DTGVSQNPRHKITKRGQNVTFRCDPISEHNRLYWYRQTLGQGPEFLTYFQNEAQLEKSRLLSDRFSAERPKGSFSTLEIQRTEQGDSAMYLCASSSPSGDSYEQYFGPGTRLTVT.

The genes are TRBV7-2 and TRBJ1-1; D possibly corresponds to TRBD1 (5 bases). Germline V gene sequence: CDR1 SGHTA, CDR2 FQGNSA. V lost 2 bases and J lost 4, with 17 bases in between. The CDR3 spans 16 residues. As DNA, the CDR3 is TGTGCCAGCAGCTTACGGGACCCCGGGCGGGGCACTGAAGCTTTCTTT. As protein: CASSLRDPGRGTEAFF.

This clone was detected a few times. The genes are TRBV6-6 and TRBJ1-5; possible D gene TRBD1, 5 bases. V dropped 2 bases and J dropped 4 bases, with 15 bases sitting between them. CDR1 and CDR2 from the germline V gene are MNHNY and SVGAGI (reference sequence). CDR3 length equals 16 residues. The CDR3 sequence: CASSYGGAVGNQPQHF. CDR3 DNA sequence: TGTGCCAGCAGTTACGGTGGGGCTGTGGGAAATCAGCCCCAGCATTTT.

The chain employs TRBV3-1 (or the pseudogene TRBV3-2) and TRBJ2-2; possible D gene TRBD2, 5 bases. The CDR3 is made up of 16 amino acids. CDR1 and CDR2 from the germline V gene are LGHDT and YNNKEL (reference sequence). V was clipped by 4 bases and J by 6 bases, with 18 bases between them. The CDR3 loop reads CASSPSWAPFAGELFF. The CDR3 nucleotides are TGTGCCAGCAGCCCTAGCTGGGCCCCCTTCGCCGGGGAGCTGTTTTTT.

The chain joins TRBV29-1 to TRBJ2-1, with D possibly being TRBD2 (7 bases). Trimming cost V 8 bases and J 15 bases, with 26 bases left between them. The CDR3 sequence is 13 residues long. Germline assignment: CDR1 SQVTM and CDR2 ANQGSEA. The CDR3 nucleotides are TGCAGCATTAGAAGGTGGGGGGGGCGAGATCCGTTCTTC. Amino acids: CSIRRWGGRDPFF.

The rearrangement links TRBV7-3 to TRBJ1-5; no definite D call. The V gene lost 6 bases and the J gene lost 9 bases, with 15 bases spanning the gap. CDR1 is SGHTA and CDR2 is FQGTGA in the germline V gene. The CDR3 loop spans 13 amino acids. CDR3 residues: CASSLSGRVPQHF. The CDR3 DNA sequence: TGTGCCAGCAGTCTTAGCGGTCGAGTGCCCCAGCATTTT.